The present entry profiles one TCR beta chain with its context. This record comes from a study of shared clonotypes between healthy human individuals. Germline V gene data show CDR1 as SGHTA and CDR2 as FQGNSA. Trimming removed 4 bases from V and 3 bases from J; junction bases left unmatched: 11. This CDR3 spans 17 amino acids. Sequenced by immunoSEQ multiplex PCR; TCRdb stores in-frame clones only, minus some. The sample has 300,000 to 400,000 clones, roughly 70% seen once. The chain is built from TRBV7-2 and TRBJ2-5; 10 positions match TRBD1. Sequenced: memory CD4+ T cells sorted from blood. Indicated subset: CD45RA-negative fraction. The sequence derives from a man aged 25 to 40 in good health. This chain's CDR3 is CASSSDRDRGSEETQYF. The CDR3 coding sequence is TGTGCCAGCAGCTCGGACCGGGACAGGGGTTCGGAAGAGACCCAGTACTTC.